This entry lists 28 T cell receptor beta chains sequenced from one sample in a study of identical twins. TCRdb called the 5' RACE reads again in MiXCR, with one record for every CDR3 protein. The repertoire holds around 290,000 distinct CDR3 sequences, roughly 10% seen once, with 6% to 8.5% in the top ten. This same sample was also part of a study on yellow fever vaccine responses in identical twins.

Sequences were obtained from CD8+ T cells sorted from blood. These receptors all come from a young woman in good health.

The sample holds a few counts of this clonotype. The genes are TRBV10-2 and TRBJ1-3; 9 bases match TRBD1. This CDR3 is built from 15 residues. Losses at the gene ends were 6 bases for V and 1 base for J; bases not matched to a gene: 4. Germline CDR1 is WSHSY and CDR2 is SAAADI. Here the CDR3 reads CASREQGASGNTIYF. The CDR3, as DNA: TGCGCCAGCAGAGAACAGGGGGCTTCTGGAAACACCATATATTTT.

This clonotype came up many times. J is TRBJ2-5 and V is TRBV13; perhaps TRBD2 as D (5 bases). The CDR3 loop spans 16 amino acids. V lost 4 bases, J lost 4 bases, and 19 bases lay in between. The V gene's germline CDR1 is PRHDT and CDR2 FYEKMQ (reference sequence). As DNA, the CDR3 is TGTGCCAGCAGCTCATCAGGCACGAGCAGCGGAGAGACCCAGTACTTC. Protein sequence: CASSSSGTSSGETQYF. Looking up the rest from reference TRBV13 and TRBJ2-5 gives the full variable domain: AAGVIQSPRHLIKEKRETATLKCYPIPRHDTVYWYQQGPGQDPQFLISFYEKMQSDKGSIPDRFSAQQFSDYHSELNMSSLELGDSALYFCASSSSGTSSGETQYFGPGTRLLVL.

This clonotype was observed a few times. This chain uses TRBV7-9 with TRBJ2-1; D not certain. The CDR3 consists of 15 residues. Trimming took 4 bases from V and 8 from J, leaving 18 bases between them. CDR1 is SEHNR, CDR2 FQNEAQ, per germline (reference sequence). The CDR3 nucleotides read TGTGCCAGCAGCTCCGGGCCCGAGTCTTGGGATGAGCAGTTCTTC. It codes for CASSSGPESWDEQFF.

This clonotype was counted many times. V usage is TRBV20-1 and J usage is TRBJ2-1; TRBD2 matches at 13 bases. This CDR3 is built from 15 residues. After removal of 0 bases from V and 9 bases from J, the junction contained 5 bases not matched to a gene. The germline V gene encodes CDR1 DFQATT and CDR2 SNEGSKA (reference sequence). The CDR3 spells CSARDTSGGVSEQFF. The CDR3 DNA reads as TGCAGTGCTAGAGATACTAGCGGGGGGGTTAGTGAGCAGTTCTTC.

The table lists this clonotype with a few counts. V gene TRBV4-1 combines with J gene TRBJ1-2; D gene uncertain. The CDR3 has 13 amino acids. The germline V gene encodes CDR1 MGHRA and CDR2 YSYEKL. V gave up 0 bases and J gave up 7 bases, with 9 bases separating them. CDR3 coding DNA: TGCGCCAGCAGCCAAGATCCAGGCCGTGGCTACACCTTC. As protein: CASSQDPGRGYTF.

This chain joins TRBV9 and TRBJ2-1; 9 bases are a match to TRBD1. CDR3 length: 15 residues. Losses at the gene ends were 5 bases for V and 4 bases for J; bases not matched to a gene: 7. Germline loops: CDR1 SGDLS, CDR2 YYNGEE. CDR3 nucleotides: TGTGCCAGCAGTACCGGGACAGGGCCATACAATGAGCAGTTCTTC. This translates into CASSTGTGPYNEQFF.

V is TRBV20-1 and J is TRBJ1-5; unclear D gene. CDR3 length: 10 residues. Germline loops: CDR1 DFQATT, CDR2 SNEGSKA (reference sequence). The CDR3 region has the DNA TGCAGCGGCTCAGATCAGCCCCAGCATTTT. As protein: CSGSDQPQHF.

The sample holds many counts of this clonotype. The gene calls are TRBV20-1 and TRBJ1-2; 11 bases agree with TRBD1. The CDR3 is made up of 15 amino acids. V shed 0 bases and J 4 bases; nucleotides not matched to a gene: 4. Per germline, CDR1 DFQATT and CDR2 SNEGSKA (reference sequence). CDR3 loop: CSARERDRGVYGYTF. The CDR3 DNA reads TGCAGTGCTAGAGAAAGGGACAGGGGGGTCTATGGCTACACCTTC.

A few counts support this clonotype. The gene calls are TRBV20-1 and TRBJ2-5; tentatively, D is TRBD2 (6 bases). CDR1 is DFQATT and CDR2 is SNEGSKA in the germline V gene (reference sequence). Trimming cost V 7 bases and J 4 bases, with 19 bases left between them. This CDR3 region has 14 residues. This CDR3 reads CSVKEGPGVETQYF. CDR3 in DNA: TGCAGTGTCAAGGAGGGGCCCGGGGTAGAGACCCAGTACTTC.

With regard to this clonotype: A junction boundary mismatches the germline segment, possibly from a read error. The rearrangement uses TRBV7-9 and TRBJ2-3, with no clear D. CDR1 and CDR2 from the germline V gene are SEHNR and FQNEAQ (reference sequence). The CDR3 sequence is 17 residues long. CDR3 nucleotide sequence: TGTACCAGCAGCTTACCTACCACGTTGGGTCAAACAGATACGCAGTATTTT. This gives the protein CTSSLPTTLGQTDTQYF. Complete variable domain (other parts from reference TRBV7-9 and TRBJ2-3): DTGVSQNPRHKITKRGQNVTFRCDPISEHNRLYWYRQTLGQGPEFLTYFQNEAQLEKSRLLSDRFSAERPKGSFSTLEIQRTEQGDSAMYLCTSSLPTTLGQTDTQYFGPGTRLTVL.

This clonotype was detected many times. The chain couples TRBV25-1 to TRBJ2-7; D unclear. V lost 4 bases and J 3 bases, leaving 7 bases between the germline ends. Per the germline V gene, CDR1 is MGHDK and CDR2 is SYGVNS. There are 12 residues in the CDR3. In nucleotides, the CDR3 is TGTGCCAGCAGTGCAGGCGTCTACGAGCAGTACTTC. Protein product: CASSAGVYEQYF.

This clonotype showed up just a few times. This chain links TRBV11-2 with TRBJ2-3, with 11 bases aligning to TRBD2. Germline values: CDR1 SGHAT, CDR2 FQNNGV. The CDR3 has 17 amino acids. Unmatched junction bases numbered 6, after V lost 4 bases and J lost 0 bases. The CDR3 DNA reads as TGTGCCAGCAGCTCCAGGACTAGCGGGTTGAGCACAGATACGCAGTATTTT. Its protein product is CASSSRTSGLSTDTQYF.

V is TRBV28 and J is TRBJ2-6; D could derive from TRBD1 or TRBD2 (5 bases each). V was clipped by 3 bases and J by 4 bases, with 13 bases between them. The CDR3 contains 16 residues. Germline V CDR1 and CDR2: MDHEN, SYDVKM. CDR3 DNA: TGTGCCAGCAGTTTTCCCGGGGCATTGGGGGCCAACGTCCTGACTTTC. It is translated as CASSFPGALGANVLTF.

This clonotype was detected only a few times. The chain uses TRBV6-5 and TRBJ2-7; weak D call: TRBD2 (6 bases). There are 12 residues in the CDR3. CDR1 and CDR2 (germline): MNHEY, SVGAGI. V lost 6 bases, J lost 6 bases, and 12 bases lay in between. The CDR3 coding sequence is TGTGCCAGCAGAGACTCGGGAGTCGAGCAGTACTTC. It translates to CASRDSGVEQYF.

The chain combines TRBV9 with TRBJ2-7; weak D call: TRBD2 (5 bases). V was trimmed by 2 bases and J by 2 bases, leaving 11 bases between them. The CDR3 has 14 residues. CDR1 and CDR2 (germline): SGDLS, YYNGEE. CDR3 protein: CASSVEGIPYEQYF. CDR3 nucleotide sequence: TGTGCCAGCAGCGTTGAGGGAATCCCCTACGAGCAGTACTTC.

In this sample, this clonotype turned up many times. The gene calls are TRBV7-9 and TRBJ1-1; 8 nucleotides align to TRBD1. The germline V gene has CDR1 SEHNR and CDR2 FQNEAQ (reference sequence). This CDR3 has 15 residues. Trimming removed 4 bases from V and 2 bases from J; junction bases left unmatched: 6. Here the CDR3 DNA reads TGTGCCAGCAGCTCCGGGACAGGAGCCAACACTGAAGCTTTCTTT. Its translation: CASSSGTGANTEAFF.

The rearrangement joins TRBV4-2 to TRBJ2-2; D remains unclear. This CDR3 spans 14 amino acids. Per the germline V gene, CDR1 is LGHNA and CDR2 is YNFKEQ. V lost 3 bases, J lost 5 bases, and 10 bases lay in between. The CDR3 is CASSHGFGTGELFF. CDR3 DNA sequence: TGTGCCAGCAGCCATGGATTTGGGACCGGGGAGCTGTTTTTT.

This clonotype has a count of ten or more. The rearrangement joins TRBV12-3 or TRBV12-4 to TRBJ2-7; TRBD1 aligns across 8 bases. This CDR3 is built from 14 residues. V lost 6 bases to trimming and J lost 3 bases; unmatched junction nucleotides: 7. CDR3 sequence reads: CASRNGQGSYEQYF. The DNA for the CDR3 is TGTGCCAGCAGGAATGGACAGGGAAGCTACGAGCAGTACTTC.

This clonotype was picked up a small number of times. The chain links TRBV20-1 to TRBJ2-7; maybe TRBD1 (5 bases). This CDR3 has 15 residues. The V end was cut by 0 bases, the J end by 2 bases, with 14 bases between. The germline CDR1 and CDR2 sequences are DFQATT and SNEGSKA (reference sequence). In nucleotides, the CDR3 is TGCAGTGCTAGAGATCAGGTAACAGGAACCTACGAGCAGTACTTC. Protein: CSARDQVTGTYEQYF.

This clonotype was seen only a few times. The V gene is TRBV9, the J gene TRBJ2-5; tentatively, D is TRBD1 or TRBD2 (5 bases each). V was pared by 4 bases and J by 10 bases, with 26 bases between. Per the germline V gene, CDR1 is SGDLS and CDR2 is YYNGEE. CDR3 length equals 16 residues. DNA for the CDR3: TGTGCCAGCAGCATCAGCCATAGGGGAGACGCTAAGGGCCAGTACTTC. Its translation is CASSISHRGDAKGQYF.

This clonotype was recorded at least ten times. This sequence joins TRBV5-1 and TRBJ1-1, with TRBD1 matching over 9 bases. CDR3 length: 14 residues. The germline gives CDR1 SGHRS, CDR2 YFSETQ. V shed 2 bases and J 4 bases; nucleotides not matched to a gene: 3. CDR3 nucleotides: TGCGCCAGCAGCTTCTCGACAGGGGGCACTGAAGCTTTCTTT. This gives the protein CASSFSTGGTEAFF.

This clonotype was counted between two and nine times. The chain recombines TRBV6-1 with TRBJ2-5, with a weak D call TRBD2 (5 bases). This CDR3 is built from 16 residues. The germline V gene has CDR1 MNHNS and CDR2 SASEGT. V lost 0 bases to trimming and J lost 1 base, with 12 bases between them. The CDR3 nucleotides read TGTGCCAGCAGTGAAGCGTGGGGAGCAGCCCAAGAGACCCAGTACTTC. Translated: CASSEAWGAAQETQYF.

In its sample, this clonotype was seen a few times. This CDR3 is CASSSQIPGTTNNEQFF. In DNA form, the CDR3 reads TGCGCCAGCAGCTCCCAAATCCCCGGGACTACCAACAATGAGCAGTTCTTC. The rearrangement links TRBV5-1 to TRBJ2-1; TRBD2 agrees at 7 bases. The germline CDR1 and CDR2 sequences are SGHRS and YFSETQ. The V and J ends lost 3 bases and 5 bases, in that order; junction bases with no gene match: 14. The CDR3 length is 17 residues.

The gene calls are TRBV4-2 and TRBJ2-5; TRBD1 matches at 8 bases. The junction had 8 bases not matched to a gene; V was cut back by 0 bases and J by 5 bases. Per germline, CDR1 LGHNA and CDR2 YNFKEQ. The CDR3 runs 16 residues. The CDR3 region is CASSQDWTGSGETQYF. The DNA for the CDR3 is TGTGCCAGCAGCCAAGATTGGACAGGGTCAGGGGAGACCCAGTACTTC.

The CDR3: CASSQDRPGVTGELFF. The CDR3 DNA reads as TGCGCCAGCAGCCAAGATCGGCCGGGAGTCACCGGGGAGCTGTTTTTT. The chain recombines TRBV4-3 with TRBJ2-2; TRBD2 might be the D (6 bases). V lost 0 bases to trimming and J lost 4 bases, with 12 bases between them. The length of the CDR3 is 16 residues. Germline V gene lookup returns CDR1 LGHNA and CDR2 YSLEER.

This clonotype was seen ten or more times. The rearrangement uses TRBV12-3 or TRBV12-4 and TRBJ2-2; TRBD2 matches 7 bases. This CDR3 comprises 16 residues. The V and J ends lost 7 bases and 2 bases, in that order; junction bases with no gene match: 10. The chain's CDR3 is CASTSGLAANTGELFF. DNA for the CDR3: TGTGCCAGCACCTCAGGGCTAGCGGCCAACACCGGGGAGCTGTTTTTT.

The chain employs TRBV7-3 and TRBJ2-1; TRBD1 is a possible D gene (6 bases). The CDR3 is made up of 16 amino acids. The V gene's germline CDR1 is SGHTA and CDR2 FQGTGA. Between the trimmed V and J ends, which lost 4 bases and 1 base, there was a span of 14 bases. The CDR3 sequence: CASSYQGILSYNEQFF. The CDR3, as DNA: TGTGCCAGCAGCTACCAGGGGATTCTTTCCTACAATGAGCAGTTCTTC.

The table lists this clonotype with a few counts. The chain is built from TRBV2 and TRBJ1-5; 7 bases agree with TRBD1. Looked up from germline, CDR1 is SNHLY and CDR2 is FYNNEI. This CDR3 spans 17 amino acids. V was clipped by 7 bases and J by 1 base; unmatched bases: 13. The CDR3 coding sequence is TGTGCCAGCACCCAAGGGGTAGGGGGCGTCAGCAATCAGCCCCAGCATTTT. Translating gives CASTQGVGGVSNQPQHF.